This T cell receptor (beta chain) was sequenced during a study of blood T cell repertoires in COVID-19. Overall study context: COVID-19 samples collected from the United States, Italy and Spain covered acute and convalescent phases. Sources were T cells, B-cell-depleted T cells, or PBMCs; the material itself was cDNA or gDNA.

Study processing details: It was from reference gene primer amplification that nucleated cell counts were estimated. The protocol was immunoSEQ multiplex PCR, while the TCRdb copy is restricted to in-frame clones and leaves out a portion. The D gene and trimming were derived from the DNA, and the V and J assignments and clone size from that table. This table holds roughly 160,000 clones, approximately 91% found once. In germline, CDR1 is LNHDA, CDR2 SQIVND (reference sequence). Trimming stripped 6 bases from V and 4 bases from J, with 15 bases between. CDR3 length: 14 amino acids. This clonotype originated in a man younger than 35 with COVID-19, enrolled during active disease. Sequencing input: peripheral blood. The chain combines TRBV19 with TRBJ1-1, with a weak D call TRBD1 (6 bases). In DNA form, the CDR3 reads TGTGCCAGTAGGGCGTGGACAGCCGGCACTGAAGCTTTCTTT. This sequence encodes CASRAWTAGTEAFF.